This passage covers 23 T cell receptor beta chains from one sample sequenced in a study of Tregs in tolerant kidney transplant recipients. Some clones are missing from TCRdb's copy, which holds only in-frame ones; the method was immunoSEQ multiplex PCR. This table holds 50,000 to 75,000 clones, 95% to 98% found once. The sequencing used Tregs from blood, collected before the transplant. Source of these receptors: a human donor who received a combined kidney and bone marrow transplant.

V gene TRBV2 combines with J gene TRBJ1-5, with 9 positions matching TRBD1. Germline CDR1 SNHLY, CDR2 FYNNEI. Germline trimming cut 5 bases from V and 5 bases from J; bases unmatched to any gene: 4. This CDR3 region has 14 residues. CDR3 DNA: TGTGCCAGCAGTTCCGGACAGGGGTATCAGCCCCAGCATTTT. Translation: CASSSGQGYQPQHF.

The chain carries TRBV7-2 and TRBJ2-7, with D perhaps TRBD1 (5 bases). The CDR3 extends over 15 amino acids. Germline CDR1 SGHTA, CDR2 FQGNSA. V lost 3 bases and J 0 bases, leaving 12 bases between the germline ends. The CDR3 sequence: CASSLRQTSSYEQYF. The CDR3 region has the DNA TGTGCCAGCAGCTTGAGACAGACGAGCTCCTACGAGCAGTACTTC.

The rearrangement joins TRBV19 to TRBJ1-2; no firm D call. Trimming shortened V by 3 bases and J by 2 bases, and 13 bases separated the two germline ends. CDR3 size: 15 residues. Per germline, CDR1 LNHDA and CDR2 SQIVND (reference sequence). CDR3: CASSMFFGGNYGYTF. The CDR3 coding sequence is TGTGCCAGTAGTATGTTCTTTGGCGGAAACTATGGCTACACCTTC.

The gene calls are TRBV30 and TRBJ2-3, with D uncertain. The CDR3 contains 12 residues. Germline CDR1 reads GTSNPN; CDR2 reads SVGIG (reference sequence). The germline V and J ends were trimmed by 8 bases and 1 base, with 10 bases remaining between them. In DNA form, the CDR3 reads TGTGCCGGAGACTTGCGCACAGATACGCAGTATTTT. Translating it yields CAGDLRTDTQYF.

This chain uses TRBV9 with TRBJ2-3; 12 bases fit TRBD2. V shed 1 base, J shed 0 bases, and the junction held 3 bases outside the gene matches. Germline-derived CDR1 and CDR2 are SGDLS and YYNGEE. The CDR3 is made up of 17 amino acids. This CDR3 is CASSVLGTSGSTDTQYF. In DNA form, the CDR3 reads TGTGCCAGCAGCGTACTTGGGACTAGCGGGAGCACAGATACGCAGTATTTT.

V usage is TRBV28 and J usage is TRBJ2-5; 9 bases fit TRBD1. The length of the CDR3 is 16 residues. V dropped 1 base and J dropped 5; count of bases not matched to a gene: 8. Germline loops: CDR1 MDHEN, CDR2 SYDVKM. CDR3 loop: CASSLLRTGESETQYF. CDR3 nucleotide sequence: TGTGCCAGCAGTTTATTGCGGACAGGGGAGTCGGAGACCCAGTACTTC.

The chain carries TRBV2 and TRBJ2-7; D is undetermined. V was clipped by 2 bases and J by 6 bases, with 26 bases between them. The CDR3 is made up of 18 amino acids. The germline V gene encodes CDR1 SNHLY and CDR2 FYNNEI. In nucleotides, the CDR3 is TGTGCCAGCAGTGAATCTTGGGTTCGTTCGGGTCGGCGAAGCGAGCAGTACTTC. The encoded protein is CASSESWVRSGRRSEQYF.

This sequence joins TRBV5-1 and TRBJ1-2; 8 bases are shared with TRBD1. Germline values: CDR1 SGHRS, CDR2 YFSETQ. The CDR3 extends over 14 amino acids. V was clipped by 5 bases and J by 8 bases; unmatched bases: 11. The CDR3 region has the DNA TGCGCCAGCAGACTTGACAGGGGCGCAATCGGCTACACCTTC. Its translation: CASRLDRGAIGYTF.

DNA of the CDR3: TGTGCCAGCAGCTTGGGCCGGTACACGGACATTCAGTACTTC. Its translation is CASSLGRYTDIQYF. The V and J genes are TRBV7-9 and TRBJ2-4, with unresolved D. CDR1 SEHNR and CDR2 FQNEAQ come from the germline V gene (reference sequence). The CDR3 length is 14 residues. The V end was cut by 3 bases, the J end by 8 bases, with 14 bases between.

The chain combines TRBV25-1 with TRBJ1-2; maybe TRBD1 (6 bases). This CDR3 is 15 amino acids long. V was clipped by 6 bases and J by 5 bases, with 19 bases between them. Looked up from germline, CDR1 is MGHDK and CDR2 is SYGVNS. The CDR3 region is CASSPSSGHYYGYTF. The CDR3 DNA reads as TGTGCCAGCAGCCCGTCCTCGGGACACTATTATGGCTACACCTTC.

The chain joins TRBV19 to TRBJ2-7, with a tentative D call TRBD2 (6 bases). The CDR3 spans 14 residues. Germline V gene sequence: CDR1 LNHDA, CDR2 SQIVND (reference sequence). Deletions cut 7 bases from V and 5 bases from J, with 18 bases between. In DNA form, the CDR3 reads TGTGCCAGTACCCCCCGGCGGGACTCAAACGAGCAGTACTTC. The encoded protein is CASTPRRDSNEQYF.

This chain uses TRBV4-1 with TRBJ2-3, with D tentatively TRBD2 (7 bases). Germline CDR1 is MGHRA and CDR2 is YSYEKL. This CDR3 is built from 14 residues. The V end lost 5 bases, the J end lost 2 bases, and 11 bases lay between the germline ends. The DNA for the CDR3 is TGCGCCAGCAGCGGGGGGGCCTACACAGATACGCAGTATTTT. Encoded protein: CASSGGAYTDTQYF.

The chain couples TRBV6-6 to TRBJ1-2, with TRBD1 identical over 8 bases. Per the germline V gene, CDR1 is MNHNY and CDR2 is SVGAGI (reference sequence). Germline trimming cut 7 bases from V and 8 bases from J; bases unmatched to any gene: 12. The CDR3 is made up of 14 amino acids. The DNA of the CDR3 is TGTGCCAGCATGGGCAGGGGGCGCAGTCTGGGCTACACCTTC. Translation: CASMGRGRSLGYTF.

The genes are TRBV5-1 and TRBJ2-3; 15 positions agree with TRBD2. From germline, CDR1 is SGHRS and CDR2 YFSETQ. V lost 4 bases and J lost 3; bases outside the gene matches: 6. CDR3 length: 17 residues. The CDR3 spells CASSQGLAGGPTDTQYF. The CDR3 DNA reads TGCGCCAGCAGCCAAGGACTAGCGGGAGGGCCGACAGATACGCAGTATTTT.

In its sample, this clone was seen once. This chain joins TRBV7-2 and TRBJ2-1; no clear D gene. Germline V gene data show CDR1 as SGHTA and CDR2 as FQGNSA. The V gene lost 6 bases and the J gene lost 10 bases, with 10 bases spanning the gap. This CDR3 region has 11 residues. CDR3 amino acids: CASSPFSEQFF. The CDR3 bases are TGTGCCAGCAGTCCCTTTTCGGAGCAGTTCTTC. The full variable domain, completed using reference TRBV7-2 and TRBJ2-1, is GAGVSQSPSNKVTEKGKDVELRCDPISGHTALYWYRQSLGQGLEFLIYFQGNSAPDKSGLPSDRFSAERTGGSVSTLTIQRTQQEDSAVYLCASSPFSEQFFGPGTRLTVL.

The rearrangement joins TRBV7-2 to TRBJ2-7; D perhaps matches TRBD2 (5 bases). The CDR3 runs to 14 residues. Germline CDR1 is SGHTA and CDR2 is FQGNSA. Trimming pared 1 base from V and 2 bases from J, leaving 9 bases between. The CDR3: CASSLEGSAYEQYF. The CDR3 bases are TGTGCCAGCAGCTTAGAAGGGAGTGCCTACGAGCAGTACTTC.

The chain is built from TRBV5-6 and TRBJ2-7; TRBD1 matches at 9 bases. This CDR3 is built from 15 residues. The germline V gene encodes CDR1 SGHDT and CDR2 YYEEEE. The ends lost 4 bases at V and 1 base at J; junction bases unmatched: 6. The CDR3 DNA follows: TGTGCCAGCAGCGGCCGGGACAGGGCGTCCTACGAGCAGTACTTC. It yields the protein CASSGRDRASYEQYF.

The chain employs TRBV10-3 and TRBJ2-7, with 9 bases aligning to TRBD2. The V and J ends lost 4 bases and 2 bases, in that order; junction bases with no gene match: 6. The CDR3 is made up of 15 amino acids. Germline V lookup: CDR1 ENHRY, CDR2 SYGVKD. The chain's CDR3 is CAISGAAGGTYEQYF. CDR3 DNA sequence: TGTGCCATCAGTGGGGCAGCGGGGGGCACCTACGAGCAGTACTTC.

The chain uses TRBV30 and TRBJ2-1; 7 bases align to TRBD1. Germline CDR1 GTSNPN, CDR2 SVGIG (reference sequence). J lost 4 bases, V lost 3 bases, and 3 bases had no gene match. This CDR3 region has 13 residues. The CDR3 loop is CAWSPGQYNEQFF. The CDR3 DNA reads TGTGCCTGGAGCCCGGGACAGTACAATGAGCAGTTCTTC.

The chain is built from TRBV4-2 and TRBJ2-3; possibly TRBD2 for D (6 bases). The CDR3 runs 17 residues. Looked up from germline, CDR1 is LGHNA and CDR2 is YNFKEQ. Trimming took 4 bases from V and 0 from J, leaving 17 bases between them. The CDR3 DNA reads TGTGCCAGCAGCCGATCACTAGCAGATGCTAGCACAGATACGCAGTATTTT. This translates into CASSRSLADASTDTQYF.

In the case of this clone: The same CDR3 can be traced to other DNA sequences in this sample. The chain employs TRBV5-1 and TRBJ1-2; D is unclear. V lost 0 bases and J 8 bases, leaving 11 bases between the germline ends. Germline-derived CDR1 and CDR2 are SGHRS and YFSETQ. CDR3 size: 13 residues. CDR3 in DNA: TGCGCCAGCAGCTTGGCCGGGGTAGGGGGCTACACCTTC. Its translation: CASSLAGVGGYTF.

The CDR3 DNA reads TGTGCCAGCCTCCGGGGGGAGCAAGAGACCCAGTACTTC. Translating gives CASLRGEQETQYF. V and J are TRBV2 and TRBJ2-5, with TRBD2 identical over 7 bases. The CDR3 loop spans 13 amino acids. Germline CDR1 and CDR2: SNHLY and FYNNEI. V was clipped by 8 bases and J by 2 bases; unmatched bases: 5.

The J gene is TRBJ1-2, the V gene TRBV7-2; 7 bases match TRBD1. The CDR3 contains 13 residues. The J segment lost 3 bases and the V segment lost 2 bases, leaving 0 bases of the junction unmatched. The germline gives CDR1 SGHTA, CDR2 FQGNSA. CDR3 sequence (DNA): TGTGCCAGCAGCTTAACAGGGGACTATGGCTACACCTTC. This sequence encodes CASSLTGDYGYTF.